Each of the 24 T cell receptor beta chains below was sequenced from the same sample in a study of metastatic and nonmetastatic thyroid tumors. MiXCR re-clonotyped the PCR reads for TCRdb. The sample lists roughly 6,200 clones; around 33% were seen once. Patients were all untreated before their thyroid surgery. What was sequenced was adjacent normal tissue. The receptor source for this set is a female donor with papillary thyroid cancer or a benign thyroid nodule (not recorded which). Some clones in this sample may be carry-over from other donors' samples.

The V gene is TRBV7-2, the J gene TRBJ2-7, with D unclear. Trimming removed 1 base from V and 3 bases from J, with 7 bases in between. The CDR3 has 13 residues. In germline, CDR1 is SGHTA, CDR2 FQGNSA. CDR3 DNA: TGTGCCAGCAGCTTAGGGGTTCTCTACGAGCAGTACTTC. It codes for CASSLGVLYEQYF.

The chain uses TRBV14 and TRBJ2-5; 14 bases fit TRBD2. This CDR3 spans 18 amino acids. The V gene's germline CDR1 is SGHDN and CDR2 FVKESK. Trimming removed 1 base from V and 5 bases from J; junction bases left unmatched: 9. DNA for the CDR3: TGTGCCAGCAGCCAAGCTTTCGGGACTAGCGGGAGTTATGAGACCCAGTACTTC. This gives the protein CASSQAFGTSGSYETQYF.

This chain connects TRBV6-1 to TRBJ2-2, with 7 bases fitting TRBD1. V lost 6 bases to trimming and J lost 1 base; unmatched junction nucleotides: 2. Germline CDR1 reads MNHNS; CDR2 reads SASEGT. This CDR3 is built from 14 residues. CDR3 residues: CASRRTGNTGELFF. The CDR3 nucleotides are TGTGCCAGCAGACGGACAGGGAACACCGGGGAGCTGTTTTTT.

This clone turned up a few times. The chain employs TRBV2 and TRBJ2-7; D gene ambiguous. The CDR3 sequence is 12 residues long. Trimming removed 3 bases from V and 4 bases from J, with 7 bases in between. CDR1 SNHLY and CDR2 FYNNEI come from the germline V gene. The CDR3 nucleotides read TGTGCCAGCAGTGACGTCCCGTACGAGCAGTACTTC. This gives the protein CASSDVPYEQYF.

The V gene is TRBV12-3 or TRBV12-4, the J gene TRBJ2-7; D gene ambiguous. The CDR3 is 13 residues long. V was cut by 6 bases and J by 5 bases, with 14 bases left in between. The CDR3 DNA reads as TGTGCCAGCAGCCACGACATGGGGAACGAGCAGTACTTC. It encodes CASSHDMGNEQYF.

The V gene is TRBV12-3 or TRBV12-4, the J gene TRBJ2-1; 12 nucleotides align to TRBD2. V lost 5 bases and J lost 8; bases outside the gene matches: 7. The CDR3 spans 15 residues. The CDR3 region has the DNA TGTGCCAGCAGTGTGACTAGCGGGAGTTCCTATGAGCAGTTCTTC. Protein: CASSVTSGSSYEQFF.

The V call is TRBV6-2 or TRBV6-3, the J call TRBJ2-7; 7 bases are a match to TRBD2. The CDR3 consists of 15 residues. Germline lookup yields CDR1 MNHEY and CDR2 SVGEGT. The J segment lost 8 bases and the V segment lost 0 bases, leaving 10 bases of the junction unmatched. The DNA of the CDR3 is TGTGCCAGCAGTTACTCGGGCGGGAGCCTTAACAAGCAGTACTTC. Protein product: CASSYSGGSLNKQYF.

This clone was detected a few times. The J gene is TRBJ1-5, the V gene TRBV7-2; a weak D match, TRBD1 (6 bases). This CDR3 comprises 15 residues. The germline V and J ends were trimmed by 4 bases and 3 bases, with 13 bases remaining between them. CDR1 SGHTA and CDR2 FQGNSA come from the germline V gene. The CDR3 sequence is CASSSRTAANQPQHF. The CDR3 DNA reads TGTGCCAGCAGCTCCCGGACAGCAGCCAATCAGCCCCAGCATTTT. The whole variable domain, remainder taken from reference TRBV7-2 and TRBJ1-5, is GAGVSQSPSNKVTEKGKDVELRCDPISGHTALYWYRQSLGQGLEFLIYFQGNSAPDKSGLPSDRFSAERTGGSVSTLTIQRTQQEDSAVYLCASSSRTAANQPQHFGDGTRLSIL.

A remark on this clone: A read error is likely, as this CDR3 ends without the conserved phenylalanine or tryptophan. The chain has TRBV6-4 and TRBJ1-1; no clear D gene. Germline CDR1 and CDR2: MRHNA and SNTAGT. The CDR3 spans 13 residues. The V end was cut by 0 bases, the J end by 5 bases, with 7 bases between. CDR3 region: CASSDSSMTEAFL. In DNA form, the CDR3 reads TGTGCCAGCAGTGACTCTAGTATGACTGAAGCTTTCCTT.

The chain combines TRBV12-3 or TRBV12-4 with TRBJ1-1; D unclear. The CDR3 runs to 14 residues. The V gene lost 1 base and the J gene lost 1 base, with 7 bases spanning the gap. CDR3 bases: TGTGCCAGCAGTTTAGGAGCCGCGAACACTGAAGCTTTCTTT. This translates into CASSLGAANTEAFF.

About this clone itself: The DNA is left out, because the CDR3 cannot be placed on it with certainty; the CDR3 is given as TCRdb lists it. This sequence joins TRBV28 and TRBJ2-7; TRBD2, the table's D call, lacks a check against the DNA. CDR1 and CDR2 (germline): MDHEN, SYDVKM. The CDR3 is 17 amino acids long, termini counted. The CDR3 here is CASSSSNMGLGSYEQYF.

The genes are TRBV5-1 and TRBJ1-4; a possible D gene is TRBD1 (5 bases). CDR3 length: 14 amino acids. Germline-derived CDR1 and CDR2 are SGHRS and YFSETQ. V lost 0 bases to trimming and J lost 7 bases, with 10 bases between them. This chain's CDR3 is CASSLGGTGEKLFF. CDR3 bases: TGCGCCAGCAGCTTGGGCGGCACAGGTGAAAAACTGTTTTTT.

The rearrangement links TRBV9 to TRBJ2-1, with a weak D call TRBD1 (6 bases). This CDR3 comprises 14 residues. Trimming took off 4 bases at V and 8 bases at J, with 16 bases between the two ends. The germline gives CDR1 SGDLS, CDR2 YYNGEE. CDR3 in amino acids: CASSQNQGLDEQFF. In nucleotides, the CDR3 is TGTGCCAGCAGCCAAAACCAGGGGTTGGATGAGCAGTTCTTC.

This clone was seen only a few times. V and J are TRBV11-2 and TRBJ1-1; D is unclear. This CDR3 contains 12 residues. Trimming removed 1 base from V and 7 bases from J, with 7 bases in between. In germline, CDR1 is SGHAT, CDR2 FQNNGV. The CDR3: CASSLVGYEAFF. The CDR3 coding sequence is TGTGCCAGCAGCTTAGTGGGGTATGAAGCTTTCTTT.

There are a few counts of this clone. This sequence joins TRBV12-3 or TRBV12-4 and TRBJ1-6; D uncertain. V lost 1 base and J lost 10, with 2 bases in between. The CDR3 is 11 amino acids. The CDR3 here is CASSLESPLHF. CDR3 nucleotide sequence: TGTGCCAGCAGTTTAGAATCACCCCTCCACTTT.

In this sample, this clone turned up a few times. The chain couples TRBV27 to TRBJ2-7; the D gene is possibly TRBD1 (6 bases). Trimming left V 3 bases short and J 1 base short, with 19 bases between. The CDR3 length is 17 residues. In germline, CDR1 is MNHEY, CDR2 SMNVEV (reference sequence). CDR3 coding DNA: TGTGCCAGCAGTTTTTCTCATACAGGGATAGTATCCTACGAGCAGTACTTC. This gives the protein CASSFSHTGIVSYEQYF.

The chain is built from TRBV5-1 and TRBJ2-3; D may correspond to TRBD1 or TRBD2 (6 bases each). This CDR3 region has 14 residues. Germline V lookup: CDR1 SGHRS, CDR2 YFSETQ. V was cut by 0 bases and J by 6 bases, with 11 bases left in between. DNA of the CDR3: TGCGCCAGCAGCTTGGAAGGGGGGCAGGATACGCAGTATTTT. Its protein product is CASSLEGGQDTQYF.

This clone has just a few counts. V and J are TRBV6-2 or TRBV6-3 and TRBJ1-3; a weak D match, TRBD1 (6 bases). V was trimmed by 4 bases and J by 0 bases, leaving 16 bases between them. The CDR3 is made up of 17 amino acids. Germline V gene data show CDR1 as MNHEY and CDR2 as SVGEGT. DNA for the CDR3: TGTGCCAGCAGTTCCTGGGACAACCCCTTCTCTGGAAACACCATATATTTT. Protein product: CASSSWDNPFSGNTIYF.

J is TRBJ2-2 and V is TRBV2; 14 nucleotides agree with TRBD2. The germline CDR1 and CDR2 sequences are SNHLY and FYNNEI. There are 16 residues in the CDR3. V gave up 6 bases and J gave up 6 bases; unmatched junction bases: 6. The CDR3 loop reads CASRFQGLAGAGELFF. Here the CDR3 DNA reads TGTGCCAGCAGATTTCAGGGACTAGCGGGAGCCGGGGAGCTGTTTTTT.

This clone turned up a few times. V and J are TRBV28 and TRBJ2-5; D ambiguous. Germline CDR1 MDHEN, CDR2 SYDVKM. The CDR3 is 12 amino acids. V was clipped by 4 bases and J by 4 bases, with 7 bases between them. CDR3 nucleotide sequence: TGTGCCAGCAGTTGGAACCCAGAGACCCAGTACTTC. Amino acids: CASSWNPETQYF.

This clone has just a few counts. The chain links TRBV5-1 to TRBJ2-3, with 8 bases aligning to TRBD2. Trimming removed 5 bases from V and 1 base from J; junction bases left unmatched: 6. Germline loops: CDR1 SGHRS, CDR2 YFSETQ. This CDR3 has 15 residues. The CDR3 DNA sequence: TGCGCCAGCAGACTAGCGGTTCTACGCACAGATACGCAGTATTTT. Encoded protein: CASRLAVLRTDTQYF.

This clone has only a few counts. A read error is likely, as this CDR3 ends without the conserved phenylalanine or tryptophan. Because the CDR3's place on the DNA is in doubt, the DNA is left out and the CDR3 is given as listed by TCRdb. The rearrangement uses TRBV30 and TRBJ1-1; the DNA was not used to check the table's D call, TRBD1. Germline V gives CDR1 GTSNPN, CDR2 SVGIG (reference sequence). 14 amino acids form the CDR3, both terminal residues included. CDR3 loop: CAWSVALGGDNDFL.

This rearrangement joins TRBV7-2 to TRBJ2-1, with a possible D match to TRBD2 (6 bases). The CDR3 totals 14 residues. V lost 6 bases to trimming and J lost 9 bases, with 18 bases between them. Germline CDR1 reads SGHTA; CDR2 reads FQGNSA. The DNA of the CDR3 is TGTGCCAGCAGGACTGGGACTTACTTGAGTGAGCAGTTCTTC. Translated: CASRTGTYLSEQFF.

This clone was seen a handful of times. The chain carries TRBV5-1 and TRBJ1-1, with D possibly being TRBD1 (5 bases). Trimming left V 2 bases short and J 0 bases short, with 14 bases between. CDR1 SGHRS and CDR2 YFSETQ come from the germline V gene. The CDR3 is made up of 16 amino acids. Here the CDR3 reads CASSFGGMVMNTEAFF. The CDR3 DNA sequence: TGCGCCAGCAGCTTCGGGGGGATGGTCATGAACACTGAAGCTTTCTTT. Combining the CDR3 with reference TRBV5-1 and TRBJ1-1 gives the whole variable domain KAGVTQTPRYLIKTRGQQVTLSCSPISGHRSVSWYQQTPGQGLQFLFEYFSETQRNKGNFPGRFSGRQFSNSRSEMNVSTLELGDSALYLCASSFGGMVMNTEAFFGQGTRLTVV.